This is a list of T cell receptor beta chains from one sample in a study of response to subunit inactivated influenza vaccine. TCRdb processed the RT-PCR reads anew with MiXCR; each CDR3 protein has one entry. Among about 540,000 distinct CDR3 sequences listed, approximately 20% were seen once. These data were also filed under a second study, of T cells expressing NK-cell markers.

Sequencing was performed on CD4+ T cells sorted from PBMCs, taken about 11 days after vaccination. The receptor source for this set is a man aged 50 to 59 who received an inactivated influenza vaccine. Both conserved end residues are part of each CDR3. The order of the fields is V gene, CDR3 protein.

TRBV24-1,CATGSGNTIYF
TRBV7-8,CASSHGTGDEQFF
TRBV2,CASSVGLAGNTGELFF
TRBV3-1,CASSRSRTEAFF
TRBV7-2,CASRPTGSGDTGELFF
TRBV20-1,CSATPGLAGYEQFF
TRBV6-1,CASSEVGRDPDTQYF
TRBV11-1,CASSHPGQPQHF
TRBV20-1,CSATLLDQPQHF
TRBV29-1,CSVEPQGNEQYF
TRBV6-5,CASSYSKVPSMDTQHF
TRBV15,CATSASGNSYEQYF
TRBV24-1,CATSTTGSYEQYF
TRBV15,CATSRGLGELFF
TRBV4-3,CASSHPGTGNSPLHF
TRBV7-2,CASSPRSHNEQFF
TRBV5-1,CASSSGTGGYWADTQYF
TRBV3-1,CASSPSLLWDEKLFF
TRBV10-3,CAISPTGVTEAFF
TRBV7-9,CASSSSGRANEQFF
TRBV29-1,CSVEGAGTRETQYF
TRBV28,CASSSTGTGGNEQYF
TRBV9,CASSSSGTSSDEQFF
TRBV27,CASSPKTNYGYTF
TRBV3-1,CASSQVQGRAFF
TRBV6-5,CASSYQGAANTEAFF
TRBV4-3,CASSPSRGQQETQYF
TRBV18,CASSPGTSGTRGEQYF
TRBV4-3,CASSNVNEQFF
TRBV6-5,CASSFWGGELFF
TRBV4-2,CASSQASAPNYEQYF
TRBV5-1,CASSFSAGDEQFF
TRBV28,CASSSPGDSGSSYEQYF
TRBV20-1,CSARDPGGPTDTQYF
TRBV7-2,CASSLMGTGNEQFF
TRBV7-8,CASSLTSPSVYNEQFF
TRBV5-1,CASSSEGVGNIQYF
TRBV7-9,CASSRDRMNTEAFF
TRBV27,CASRNSGGGYGYTF
TRBV28,CASSPLAGGSHTQYF
TRBV6-2/TRBV6-3,CASSTRQERDGYTF
TRBV7-2,CASSLVLSPQPQHF
TRBV20-1,CSARDRFRARDSEKLFF
TRBV30,CAWSGTVTEAFF
TRBV6-5,CASSYSRTVGGTFF
TRBV20-1,CSASSGFKSLGYTF
TRBV5-1,CASSFESNTGELFF
TRBV6-2/TRBV6-3,CASSYSYPAQHF
TRBV9,CASSVGLAGGPVYNEQFF
TRBV6-5,CASRRETGELFF
TRBV7-2,CASSLAGGYTDTQYF